Sequencing of this TCR beta chain was carried out in a study of blood T cell repertoires in COVID-19. On the study more broadly: Sources were T cells, B-cell-depleted T cells, or PBMCs; the material itself was cDNA or gDNA.

The CDR3 is 17 amino acids. CDR1 is SGHNT and CDR2 is YENEEA in the germline V gene. Unmatched junction bases numbered 5, after V lost 5 bases and J lost 4 bases. Source study methods: From reference gene primer amplification, estimates of nucleated cell counts were derived. TCRdb's table, derived via immunoSEQ multiplex PCR, lists solely in-frame clones and lacks some. The V and J calls and clone size are taken from that table; D and trimming were inferred from the DNA. The sample contains 250,000 to 300,000 clones, over 80% of which appear only once. The chain is built from TRBV11-3 and TRBJ2-1; 16 positions match TRBD2. The sequencing input was peripheral blood. The TCR sequence derives from a man between 60 and 70 years old who had recovered from COVID-19. The CDR3 DNA follows: TGTGCCAGCAGCACCGGGACTAGCGGGAGGGCGTACAATGAGCAGTTCTTC. Protein sequence: CASSTGTSGRAYNEQFF.